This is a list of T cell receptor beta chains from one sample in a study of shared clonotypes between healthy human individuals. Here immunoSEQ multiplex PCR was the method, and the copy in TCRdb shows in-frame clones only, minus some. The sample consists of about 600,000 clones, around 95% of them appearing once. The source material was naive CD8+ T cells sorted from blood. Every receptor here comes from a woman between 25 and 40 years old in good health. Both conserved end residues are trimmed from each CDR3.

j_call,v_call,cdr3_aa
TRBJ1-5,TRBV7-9,ASSSAATNQPQH
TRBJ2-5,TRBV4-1,ASSERLAGGNPKETQY
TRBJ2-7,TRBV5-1,ASNRQGISYEQY
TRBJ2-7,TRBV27,ASSFGQGGYEQY
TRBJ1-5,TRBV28,ASSLGMKQPQH
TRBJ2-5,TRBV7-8,ASSPIGASGSETQY
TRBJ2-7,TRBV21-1,ASSKERVANLYEQY
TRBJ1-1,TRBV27,ASSYGQGNTEAF
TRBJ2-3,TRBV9,ASSGVSSTDTQY
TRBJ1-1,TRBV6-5,ASNWRSMNTEAF
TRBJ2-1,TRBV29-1,SVGTGSSTYEQF
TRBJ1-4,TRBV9,ASSHTTGSGEKLF
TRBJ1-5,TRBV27,ASSVQGYQPQH
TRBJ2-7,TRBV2,ASIASSYEQY
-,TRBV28,ASSTLTSGNAYEQY
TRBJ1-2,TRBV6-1,ASRDSANYGYT
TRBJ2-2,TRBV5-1,ASSLGQGNTGELF
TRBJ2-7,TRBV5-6,ASSLAGQGAYEQY
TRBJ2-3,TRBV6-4,ASSQDPRPTDTQY
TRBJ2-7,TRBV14,ASSQEQTIYEQY
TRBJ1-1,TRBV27,ASRWTLNTEAF
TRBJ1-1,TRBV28,ASIPVGSVTEAF
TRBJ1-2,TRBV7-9,ASSLAGTNGYT
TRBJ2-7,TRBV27,ASSAGTSGYEQY
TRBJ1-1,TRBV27,ASRIQGNTEAF
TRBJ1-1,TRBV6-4,ASSDLQGTEAF